Reported below is one T cell receptor (beta chain). The age range of participants was roughly 18 to 90 years, with residence in about 25 US areas. The data stem from a study of blood T cell repertoires in COVID-19. Study information: Collection of acute and convalescent COVID-19 samples took place in the United States, Italy and Spain.

After removal of 5 bases from V and 0 bases from J, the junction contained 4 bases not matched to a gene. The length of the CDR3 is 16 residues. Germline-derived CDR1 and CDR2 are LGHDT and YNNKEL (reference sequence). Methods used by the authors: Quantification of nucleated cells was approximated via reference gene primer amplification. Data came from immunoSEQ multiplex PCR; TCRdb stores just in-frame clones and leaves some out. The V and J calls and the clone size are those of that table, but D and trimming were determined from the DNA. Of 250,000 to 300,000 clones listed, around 86% were seen once; the top ten hold 1.7%.

The chain links TRBV3-1 (or the pseudogene TRBV3-2) to TRBJ2-3, with 11 nucleotides matching TRBD2. Sequencing was carried out using PBMCs or T cells enriched from blood (not recorded which). The clonotype was recovered from a woman aged 35 to 49 who had recovered from COVID-19. CDR3 amino acids: CASSFRLAGSTDTQYF. The CDR3, as DNA: TGTGCCAGCAGCTTCCGACTAGCGGGGAGCACAGATACGCAGTATTTT.